The present T cell receptor beta chain was sequenced within a study of identical twins. One entry per CDR3 protein results from TCRdb running MiXCR on the 5' RACE reads. The sample holds 400,000 to 600,000 distinct CDR3 sequences, around 22% seen once. Overall study findings and caveats: High-abundance cord blood beta clonotypes had fewer insertions; memory repertoires showed none. Instead of following the same donors, the conclusions were based on cross-sectional statistical analysis.

The CDR3 is 15 amino acids. Germline V CDR1 and CDR2: SGDLS, YYNGEE. The V end was cut by 0 bases, the J end by 1 base, with 8 bases between. This clonotype was detected a few times. Its antigen is currently unknown. These data were likewise used in another study, on yellow fever vaccine responses in identical twins. That study adds: As reported, the vaccine T cell response of twins seemed partly convergent and partly personalized.

Sequenced sample: CD4+ T cells sorted from blood. This chain joins TRBV9 and TRBJ2-1, with D uncertain. The source is a young woman in good health. As DNA, the CDR3 is TGTGCCAGCAGCGTAGGGGTGGGGTCCTACAATGAGCAGTTCTTC. Residues: CASSVGVGSYNEQFF.